This TCR beta chain was retrieved from a study of cytomegalovirus exposure and HLA in healthy donors. About the study: Some 80 million unique TCR sequences came from HLA-typed donors in an early release. Overall study findings and caveats: The study recorded 164 TCR beta chains that were cytomegalovirus-associated. Reportedly, HLA-A and HLA-B alleles of most subjects were accurately predicted from TCR beta. Later, an analysis found that common viral pathogens appeared to be linked with several of the most significant clusters.

The PCR had 60 Vbeta and 13 Jbeta primers. Assay used: immunoSEQ multiplex PCR; TCRdb lists only in-frame clones, some missing. Of under 80,000 clones in the sample, over 60% were seen once. About this clone: Its antigen is not identified.

The sequence was obtained from a woman aged 25 to 45 in good health and CMV-seronegative. Input material: PBMCs.

In DNA, the CDR3 is TGTGCCAGCAGTCCCGAGGGAGGGAGGAGTGAGCTGTTTTTT. Translated: CASSPEGGRSELFF. The rearrangement links TRBV2 to TRBJ2-2, with 7 nucleotides matching TRBD2. Germline trimming cut 5 bases from V and 11 bases from J; bases unmatched to any gene: 11. CDR3 length equals 14 residues. CDR1 is SNHLY and CDR2 is FYNNEI in the germline V gene.